This passage covers 21 T cell receptor beta chains from one sample sequenced in a study of blood T cell repertoires in COVID-19. TCRdb's copy holds only in-frame clones and misses some; the assay was immunoSEQ multiplex PCR. Found here are over 250,000 clones, about 80% of them singletons; the top ten hold around 3.4%. Material for sequencing was peripheral blood. The receptors shown here come from a woman older than 75 with acute or convalescent COVID-19.

The chain carries TRBV9 and TRBJ2-5; 8 nucleotides agree with TRBD1. This CDR3 has 14 residues. The germline CDR1 and CDR2 sequences are SGDLS and YYNGEE. V shed 5 bases and J 3 bases; nucleotides not matched to a gene: 6. The CDR3 DNA reads as TGTGCCAGCAGTGCCGGGACAGGAAAAGAGACCCAGTACTTC. Translating it yields CASSAGTGKETQYF.

V is TRBV2 and J is TRBJ1-2; the D is unclear. V dropped 3 bases and J dropped 2 bases, with 10 bases sitting between them. This CDR3 region has 14 residues. Germline V gene sequence: CDR1 SNHLY, CDR2 FYNNEI. DNA of the CDR3: TGTGCCAGCAGTGAGGGTCGAGGGAACTATGGCTACACCTTC. This translates into CASSEGRGNYGYTF.

The V call is TRBV19, the J call TRBJ1-1; D remains unclear. V was clipped by 8 bases and J by 5 bases, with 9 bases between them. The germline gives CDR1 LNHDA, CDR2 SQIVND (reference sequence). This CDR3 is built from 11 residues. The CDR3 nucleotides are TGTGCCAGTGGAACGAGGACTGAAGCTTTCTTT. This translates into CASGTRTEAFF.

This clone was recorded a few times. The gene calls are TRBV18 and TRBJ2-7; D unclear. Trimming cost V 6 bases and J 0 bases, with 12 bases left between them. The CDR3 loop spans 14 amino acids. Germline V gives CDR1 KGHSH, CDR2 LQKENI. CDR3 nucleotide sequence: TGTGCCAGCTCCCCCCCGGTGCTCTCCTACGAGCAGTACTTC. Encoded protein: CASSPPVLSYEQYF.

The chain links TRBV5-1 to TRBJ2-7, with 9 bases identical to TRBD1. V lost 4 bases, J lost 6 bases, and 17 bases stayed unmatched. The CDR3 contains 17 residues. Looked up from germline, CDR1 is SGHRS and CDR2 is YFSETQ. CDR3 nucleotide sequence: TGCGCCAGCAGCCCTCGGCGAACCGGGACAGGGATCCTCGAGCAGTACTTC. It codes for CASSPRRTGTGILEQYF.

The chain has TRBV5-4 and TRBJ1-1, with TRBD1 as a possible D gene (5 bases). V lost 3 bases, J lost 6 bases, and 6 bases lay in between. The CDR3 covers 11 residues. Germline-derived CDR1 and CDR2 are SGHNT and YYREEE (reference sequence). The CDR3 DNA is TGTGCCAGCAGCTGGGGGGCTGAAGCTTTCTTT. This encodes CASSWGAEAFF.

This clone was seen more than once but under ten times. This chain joins TRBV20-1 and TRBJ2-7; TRBD2 aligns across 8 bases. The CDR3 has 15 residues. CDR1 and CDR2 (germline): DFQATT, SNEGSKA (reference sequence). Losses at the gene ends were 3 bases for V and 7 bases for J; bases not matched to a gene: 14. In DNA form, the CDR3 reads TGCAGTGCTAGTAGGTCAGAGCGGGGGCTAAGAGAGCAGTACTTC. Protein product: CSASRSERGLREQYF.

The V gene is TRBV7-2, the J gene TRBJ1-5; 9 bases match TRBD1. This CDR3 is 15 amino acids long. The junction had 9 bases not matched to a gene; V was cut back by 5 bases and J by 7 bases. Germline-derived CDR1 and CDR2 are SGHTA and FQGNSA. The CDR3 coding sequence is TGTGCCAGCAGCGTAGAAACAGGGGGCCCACAGCCCCAGCATTTT. Amino acids: CASSVETGGPQPQHF.

This chain joins TRBV5-5 and TRBJ2-3, with 14 bases that match TRBD2. Germline assignment: CDR1 SGHKS and CDR2 YYEKEE (reference sequence). This CDR3 has 16 amino acids. Germline trimming cut 0 bases from V and 7 bases from J; bases unmatched to any gene: 4. CDR3 residues: CASSLEGLAGVNTQYF. The DNA for the CDR3 is TGTGCCAGCAGCTTGGAGGGACTAGCGGGAGTAAATACGCAGTATTTT.

The chain links TRBV2 to TRBJ1-6, with D hard to call. Trimming pared 5 bases from V and 8 bases from J, leaving 13 bases between. The CDR3 contains 14 residues. CDR1 and CDR2 (germline): SNHLY, FYNNEI. The CDR3 region is CASSSMKPDSPLHF. As DNA, the CDR3 is TGTGCCAGCAGTAGTATGAAGCCGGATTCACCCCTCCACTTT.

This clone was seen a single time. The chain uses TRBV12-5 and TRBJ1-2, with a weak D call TRBD1 (6 bases). The CDR3 is made up of 13 amino acids. Germline V lookup: CDR1 LGHNT, CDR2 FRNRAP. Trimming took 7 bases from V and 4 from J, leaving 13 bases between them. This CDR3 reads CASARSGVYGYTF. The CDR3 bases are TGTGCTAGTGCCAGATCAGGGGTCTATGGCTACACCTTC.

This chain uses TRBV6-1 with TRBJ2-3, with 10 bases lining up with TRBD2. CDR1 and CDR2 (germline): MNHNS, SASEGT. Trimming took 2 bases from V and 6 from J; bases not matched to a gene: 2. This CDR3 has 14 amino acids. This CDR3 is CASSELAGADTQYF. CDR3 sequence (DNA): TGTGCCAGCAGTGAACTAGCGGGAGCCGATACGCAGTATTTT.

The rearrangement links TRBV5-4 to TRBJ2-7, with no clear D. Germline CDR1 reads SGHNT; CDR2 reads YYREEE (reference sequence). Trimming shortened V by 1 base and J by 0 bases, and 8 bases separated the two germline ends. The CDR3 length is 14 residues. DNA for the CDR3: TGTGCCAGCAGCTTGAGCGCGAGCTCCTACGAGCAGTACTTC. It specifies CASSLSASSYEQYF. Filled out from reference TRBV5-4 and TRBJ2-7, the complete variable domain reads ETGVTQSPTHLIKTRGQQVTLRCSSQSGHNTVSWYQQALGQGPQFIFQYYREEENGRGNFPPRFSGLQFPNYSSELNVNALELDDSALYLCASSLSASSYEQYFGPGTRLTVT.

CDR3 nucleotides: TGTGCCAGCCAGCAAGGACAGGGTATTGTAGAGACCCAGTACTTC. This gives the protein CASQQGQGIVETQYF. The chain is built from TRBV6-5 and TRBJ2-5, with 8 bases aligning to TRBD1. The ends lost 8 bases at V and 4 bases at J; junction bases unmatched: 12. This CDR3 region has 15 residues. In germline, CDR1 is MNHEY, CDR2 SVGAGI.

The rearrangement joins TRBV7-9 to TRBJ2-2; D gene uncertain. The CDR3 spans 13 residues. Germline assignment: CDR1 SEHNR and CDR2 FQNEAQ (reference sequence). V was clipped by 6 bases and J by 4 bases, with 9 bases between them. The CDR3 spells CASSLLGTGELFF. The CDR3 DNA reads as TGTGCCAGCAGTCTCCTAGGCACCGGGGAGCTGTTTTTT.

The chain carries TRBV29-1 and TRBJ1-1; 9 bases align to TRBD1. CDR1 is SQVTM, CDR2 ANQGSEA, per germline. V lost 7 bases to trimming and J lost 1 base; unmatched junction nucleotides: 4. The CDR3 has 13 amino acids. The CDR3 DNA is TGCAGCGCAAAGACAGGGGGGAACACTGAAGCTTTCTTT. It is translated as CSAKTGGNTEAFF.

This clone was recorded a few times. The J gene is TRBJ2-7, the V gene TRBV7-9; 9 nucleotides match TRBD1. The J segment lost 3 bases and the V segment lost 5 bases, leaving 5 bases of the junction unmatched. The V gene's germline CDR1 is SEHNR and CDR2 FQNEAQ (reference sequence). This CDR3 has 14 amino acids. CDR3 bases: TGTGCCAGCAGCCCGGGACAGGGAGGCTACGAGCAGTACTTC. This gives the protein CASSPGQGGYEQYF.

This CDR3 reads CASSRTSGSREQYF. In nucleotides, the CDR3 is TGTGCCAGCAGTAGGACTAGCGGGAGTCGCGAGCAGTACTTC. The V and J genes are TRBV6-2 or TRBV6-3 and TRBJ2-7, with 13 bases lining up with TRBD2. V dropped 5 bases and J dropped 6; count of bases not matched to a gene: 4. The CDR3 contains 14 residues. Germline CDR1 reads MNHEY; CDR2 reads SVGEGT.

This chain's CDR3 is CASSVAVDTEAFF. The CDR3 DNA reads TGTGCCAGCAGCGTTGCAGTGGACACTGAAGCTTTCTTT. The chain recombines TRBV5-5 with TRBJ1-1; D gene unclear. This CDR3 has 13 amino acids. Trimming shortened V by 4 bases and J by 3 bases, and 10 bases separated the two germline ends. Looked up from germline, CDR1 is SGHKS and CDR2 is YYEKEE (reference sequence).

The chain recombines TRBV6-1 with TRBJ1-2; D not certain. The CDR3 totals 13 residues. Germline lookup yields CDR1 MNHNS and CDR2 SASEGT. V lost 1 base and J lost 5, with 8 bases in between. CDR3 region: CASSEVEYYGYTF. The CDR3 nucleotides are TGTGCCAGCAGTGAAGTCGAGTATTATGGCTACACCTTC.

The chain employs TRBV9 and TRBJ2-5, with D possibly being TRBD2 (6 bases). The CDR3 has 14 amino acids. Trimming took off 0 bases at V and 5 bases at J, with 11 bases between the two ends. The germline gives CDR1 SGDLS, CDR2 YYNGEE. For the CDR3, the DNA is TGTGCCAGCAGCGTAGGTTTTGGGGGGGAGACCCAGTACTTC. This encodes CASSVGFGGETQYF.